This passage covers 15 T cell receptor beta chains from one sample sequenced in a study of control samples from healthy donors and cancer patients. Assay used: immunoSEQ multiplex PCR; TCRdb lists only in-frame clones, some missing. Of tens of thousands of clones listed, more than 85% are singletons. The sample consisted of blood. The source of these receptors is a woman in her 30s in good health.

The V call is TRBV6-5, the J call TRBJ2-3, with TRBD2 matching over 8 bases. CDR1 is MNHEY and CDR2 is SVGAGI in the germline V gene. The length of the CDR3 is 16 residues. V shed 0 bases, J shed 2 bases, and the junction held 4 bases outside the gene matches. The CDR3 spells CASSYSGTRYTDTQYF. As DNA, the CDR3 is TGTGCCAGCAGTTACTCGGGGACTAGGTACACAGATACGCAGTATTTT.

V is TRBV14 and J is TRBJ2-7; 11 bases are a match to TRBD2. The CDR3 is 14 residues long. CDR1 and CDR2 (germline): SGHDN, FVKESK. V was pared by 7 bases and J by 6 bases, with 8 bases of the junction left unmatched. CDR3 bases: TGTGCCAGCAAGAAGGGGACTAGCGGTCTCGAGCAGTACTTC. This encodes CASKKGTSGLEQYF. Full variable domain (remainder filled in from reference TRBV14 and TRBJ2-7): EAGVTQFPSHSVIEKGQTVTLRCDPISGHDNLYWYRRVMGKEIKFLLHFVKESKQDESGMPNNRFLAERTGGTYSTLKVQPAELEDSGVYFCASKKGTSGLEQYFGPGTRLTVT.

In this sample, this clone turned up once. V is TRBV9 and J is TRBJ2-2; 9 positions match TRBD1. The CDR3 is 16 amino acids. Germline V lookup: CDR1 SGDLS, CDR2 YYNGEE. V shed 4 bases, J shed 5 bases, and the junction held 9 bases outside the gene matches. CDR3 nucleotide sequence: TGTGCCAGCAGCATTACCGGGACAGGGAGAACCGGGGAGCTGTTTTTT. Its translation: CASSITGTGRTGELFF. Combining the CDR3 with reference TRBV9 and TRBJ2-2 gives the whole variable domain DSGVTQTPKHLITATGQRVTLRCSPRSGDLSVYWYQQSLDQGLQFLIQYYNGEERAKGNILERFSAQQFPDLHSELNLSSLELGDSALYFCASSITGTGRTGELFFGEGSRLTVL.

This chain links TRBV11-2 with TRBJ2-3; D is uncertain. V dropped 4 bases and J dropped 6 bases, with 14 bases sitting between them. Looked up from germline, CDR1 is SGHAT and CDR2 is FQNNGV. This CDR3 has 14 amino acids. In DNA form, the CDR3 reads TGTGCCAGCAGCTCATCCGTACCGCGGGATACGCAGTATTTT. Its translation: CASSSSVPRDTQYF.

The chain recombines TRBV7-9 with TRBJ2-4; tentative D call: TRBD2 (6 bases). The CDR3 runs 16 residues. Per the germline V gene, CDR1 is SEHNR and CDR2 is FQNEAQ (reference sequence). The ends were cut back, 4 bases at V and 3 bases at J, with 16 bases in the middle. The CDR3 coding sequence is TGTGCCAGCAGCTCATCCTCTAGCGAGGTCAAAAACATTCAGTACTTC. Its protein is CASSSSSSEVKNIQYF.

CDR3 in DNA: TGCGCCAGCAGCTCGACTCTCCAACGAAGTCACGAGCAGTACTTC. Translation gives CASSSTLQRSHEQYF. The gene calls are TRBV5-1 and TRBJ2-7, with no clear D. The CDR3 loop spans 15 amino acids. Trimming took 3 bases from V and 5 from J, leaving 18 bases between them. Per the germline V gene, CDR1 is SGHRS and CDR2 is YFSETQ.

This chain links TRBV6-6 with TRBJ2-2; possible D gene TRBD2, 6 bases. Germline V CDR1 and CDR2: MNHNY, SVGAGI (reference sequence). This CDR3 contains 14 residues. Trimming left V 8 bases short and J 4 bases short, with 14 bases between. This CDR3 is CASVPERATGELFF. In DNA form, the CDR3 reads TGTGCCAGCGTCCCGGAGCGGGCCACCGGGGAGCTGTTTTTT.

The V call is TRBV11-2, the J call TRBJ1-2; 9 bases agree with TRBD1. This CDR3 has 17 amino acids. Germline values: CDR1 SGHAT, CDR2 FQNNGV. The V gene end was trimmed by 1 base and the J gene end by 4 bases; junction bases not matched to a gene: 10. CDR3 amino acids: CASSLGPAGTGFYGYTF. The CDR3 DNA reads TGTGCCAGCAGCTTAGGCCCCGCAGGGACAGGGTTCTATGGCTACACCTTC.

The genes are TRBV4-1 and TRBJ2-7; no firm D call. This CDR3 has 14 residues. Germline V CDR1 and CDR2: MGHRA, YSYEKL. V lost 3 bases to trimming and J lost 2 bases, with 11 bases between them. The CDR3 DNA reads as TGCGCCAGCAGCCACCCCGGGCGAACCTACGAGCAGTACTTC. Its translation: CASSHPGRTYEQYF.

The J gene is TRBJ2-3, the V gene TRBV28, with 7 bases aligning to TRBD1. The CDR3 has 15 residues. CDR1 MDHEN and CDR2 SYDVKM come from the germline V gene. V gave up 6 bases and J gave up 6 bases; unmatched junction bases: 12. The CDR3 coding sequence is TGTGCCAGCAGCAACCGGGACAGAGTAGTGGATACGCAGTATTTT. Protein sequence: CASSNRDRVVDTQYF. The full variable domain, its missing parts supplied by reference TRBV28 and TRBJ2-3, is DVKVTQSSRYLVKRTGEKVFLECVQDMDHENMFWYRQDPGLGLRLIYFSYDVKMKEKGDIPEGYSVSREKKERFSLILESASTNQTSMYLCASSNRDRVVDTQYFGPGTRLTVL.

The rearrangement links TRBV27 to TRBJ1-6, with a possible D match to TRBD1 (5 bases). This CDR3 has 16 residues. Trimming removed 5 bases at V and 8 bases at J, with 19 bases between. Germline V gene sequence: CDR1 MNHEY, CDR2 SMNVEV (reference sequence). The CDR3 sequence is CASSPRQGRKDSPLHF. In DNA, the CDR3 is TGTGCCAGCAGTCCCCGCCAGGGTCGGAAGGATTCACCCCTCCACTTT.

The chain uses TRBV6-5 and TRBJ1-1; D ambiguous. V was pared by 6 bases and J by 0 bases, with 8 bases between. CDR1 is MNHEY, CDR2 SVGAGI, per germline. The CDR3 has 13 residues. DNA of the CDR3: TGTGCCAGCAGCGGCAGTTTGAACACTGAAGCTTTCTTT. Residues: CASSGSLNTEAFF.

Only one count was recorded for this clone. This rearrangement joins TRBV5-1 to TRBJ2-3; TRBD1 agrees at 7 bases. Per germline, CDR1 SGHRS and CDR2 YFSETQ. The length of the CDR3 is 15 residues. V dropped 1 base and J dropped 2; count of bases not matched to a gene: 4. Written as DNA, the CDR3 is TGCGCCAGCAGCTTGCCCGGGACAGCCACAGATACGCAGTATTTT. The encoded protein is CASSLPGTATDTQYF.

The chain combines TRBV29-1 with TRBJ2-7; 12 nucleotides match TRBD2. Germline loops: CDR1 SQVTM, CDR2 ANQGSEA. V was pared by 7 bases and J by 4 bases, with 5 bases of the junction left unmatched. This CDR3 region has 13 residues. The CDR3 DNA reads TGCAGCGCCGAGACTAGCGGGGGTTACGAGCAGTACTTC. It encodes CSAETSGGYEQYF.

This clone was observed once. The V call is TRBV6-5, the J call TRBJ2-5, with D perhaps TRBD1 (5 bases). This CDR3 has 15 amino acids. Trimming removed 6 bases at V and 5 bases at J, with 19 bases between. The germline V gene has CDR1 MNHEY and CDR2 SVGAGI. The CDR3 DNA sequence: TGTGCCAGCAGCGGCCAGGGAAGCCCTGGGGAGACCCAGTACTTC. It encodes CASSGQGSPGETQYF.